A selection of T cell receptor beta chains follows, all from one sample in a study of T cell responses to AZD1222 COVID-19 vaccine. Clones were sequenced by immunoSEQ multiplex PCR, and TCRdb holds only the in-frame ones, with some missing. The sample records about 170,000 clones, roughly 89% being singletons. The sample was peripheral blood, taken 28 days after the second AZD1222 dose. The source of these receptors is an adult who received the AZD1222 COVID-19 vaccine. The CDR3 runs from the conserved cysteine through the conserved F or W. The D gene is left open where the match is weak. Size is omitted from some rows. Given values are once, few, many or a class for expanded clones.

TGTGCCAGCAGTTACTCGAGACAGGGATTGAACACTGAAGCTTTCTTT	CASSYSRQGLNTEAFF	TRBJ1-1	TRBD1	-	TRBV6-5
TGTGCCAGCAGTGCGCAGGGGTGGACTTACAATGAGCAGTTCTTC	CASSAQGWTYNEQFF	TRBJ2-1	-	-	TRBV5-4
TGTGCCAGCAGCTTGCTTGACAGAGACCTTTCACCCCTCCACTTT	CASSLLDRDLSPLHF	TRBJ1-6	-	-	TRBV5-5
TGTGCCATCAGTGAGGGGCCTTCCTACGAGCAGTACTTC	CAISEGPSYEQYF	TRBJ2-7	-	-	TRBV10-3
TGCGCCAGCAGCTTCGGTAGCGGGGGGGTCTTACCTCTCGAGCAGTACTTC	CASSFGSGGVLPLEQYF	TRBJ2-7	TRBD2	few	TRBV5-1
TGTGCCAGCAGCGCGGTCAAAGGGTATAATCAGCTCCAGCATTTT	CASSAVKGYNQLQHF	TRBJ1-5	-	-	TRBV5-4
TGTGCCAGCAGCCAAGATCGGGGGGCATACAATGAGCAGTTCTTC	CASSQDRGAYNEQFF	TRBJ2-1	-	-	TRBV3-1/TRBV3-2
TGTGCCAGCAGTTACTCGGGGAGGGGGAGGGGTACTGAAGCTTTCTTT	CASSYSGRGRGTEAFF	TRBJ1-1	-	once	TRBV6-5
TGCGCCAGCAGTGAGATAGAGGGGCGAGAGACCCAGTACTTC	CASSEIEGRETQYF	TRBJ2-5	-	-	TRBV10-2
TGTGCCAGCAGTGAATCGGAACAGGGGGGCTATGAGCAGTTCTTC	CASSESEQGGYEQFF	TRBJ2-1	TRBD1	medium-sized	TRBV6-1
TGCGCCAGCAGCCCGGGCGATAACTATGGCTACACCTTC	CASSPGDNYGYTF	TRBJ1-2	-	-	TRBV5-1
TGTGCCAGCAGCCCTGGGGCCCTCGGGCCATACGAGCAGTACTTC	CASSPGALGPYEQYF	TRBJ2-7	-	-	TRBV3-1/TRBV3-2
TGTGCCAGTAGTATAACGCCAGAAGTGGGATATGGCTACACCTTC	CASSITPEVGYGYTF	TRBJ1-2	-	-	TRBV19
TGCAGTGCTAGTCGCCAGAACAGCAATCAGCCCCAGCATTTT	CSASRQNSNQPQHF	TRBJ1-5	-	-	TRBV20-1
TGTGCCAGCAGACGTACAGGGGCCGACGGCTACACCTTC	CASRRTGADGYTF	TRBJ1-2	TRBD1	once	TRBV5-6
TGTGCCAGCAGCAAAGTGATGGGTGGTCTCTACAATGAGCAGTTCTTC	CASSKVMGGLYNEQFF	TRBJ2-1	-	few	TRBV21-1
TGTGCTAGTGGTTTGGATGATCGGAAACTGTTTTTT	CASGLDDRKLFF	TRBJ1-4	-	-	TRBV12-5
TGTGCCAGCAGGGGCAGGAGGTCGGGACAGCAAGAGACCCAGTACTTC	CASRGRRSGQQETQYF	TRBJ2-5	TRBD1	-	TRBV2
TGTGCCAGTAGCCAAACAGGGATGAATGGCTACACCTTC	CASSQTGMNGYTF	TRBJ1-2	-	-	TRBV19
TGTGCCAGCAGTGGACAGAGCAATGAGCAGTTCTTC	CASSGQSNEQFF	TRBJ2-1	-	-	TRBV6-2/TRBV6-3
TGTGCCAGCTCGTCAGCCGGGGCCAACGTCCTGACTTTC	CASSSAGANVLTF	TRBJ2-6	-	once	TRBV6-5
TGTGCCATCAGTGACCTAGCGGGGCAAGAGACCCAGTACTTC	CAISDLAGQETQYF	TRBJ2-5	TRBD2	-	TRBV10-3
TGTGCCAGCAGCCGACTGGACAGGGCCTACACCTTC	CASSRLDRAYTF	TRBJ1-2	TRBD1	-	TRBV5-5
TGTGCCAGCAGCCGAAGGGGCACCGGGGAGCTGTTTTTT	CASSRRGTGELFF	TRBJ2-2	-	-	TRBV14
TGCAGTGCTAGTACAGGCAACACCGGGGAGCTGTTTTTT	CSASTGNTGELFF	TRBJ2-2	-	-	TRBV20-1
TGTGCCACCCCCGGGACACCTTACAATGAGCAGTTCTTC	CATPGTPYNEQFF	TRBJ2-1	-	once	TRBV19
TGTGCCAGCAGCCCCGGGGCGGAGGAGACCCAGTACTTC	CASSPGAEETQYF	TRBJ2-5	-	-	TRBV12-3/TRBV12-4
TGTGCCAGTAGTAAGCCGGGACTAGGCGATGAGCAGTTCTTC	CASSKPGLGDEQFF	TRBJ2-1	TRBD2	-	TRBV19
TGTGCCAGCAGCCAATATGCTGGGATGGGGGGCGCAGGGGAGGCCGGGGAGCTGTTTTTT	CASSQYAGMGGAGEAGELFF	TRBJ2-2	-	-	TRBV3-1/TRBV3-2
TGTGCCACCAGTGATTTGCTGGGCGTTCTAGCGGGGGGGCCAAGCGGGACAGATACGCAGTATTTT	CATSDLLGVLAGGPSGTDTQYF	TRBJ2-3	TRBD2	-	TRBV24-1
TGTGCCAGCAGCCTATCACCAGGGGGGGGTTCCAATCAGCCCCAGCATTTT	CASSLSPGGGSNQPQHF	TRBJ1-5	TRBD1	-	TRBV5-5
TGTGCCAGCAGCCAAAGATCAGGTCAGGTGGGCTGGGAAAAACTGTTTTTT	CASSQRSGQVGWEKLFF	TRBJ1-4	-	once	TRBV4-2
TGTGCCACCTCATTCGGGGGCAATGAGCAGTTCTTC	CATSFGGNEQFF	TRBJ2-1	-	-	TRBV19
TGCGCCAGCAGCCAAGGGACCTATAGCGGGGGGACGAACACCGGGGAGCTGTTTTTT	CASSQGTYSGGTNTGELFF	TRBJ2-2	TRBD2	-	TRBV4-3
TGTGCCAGCAGCGTCGGGACCACCGGGGAGCTGTTTTTT	CASSVGTTGELFF	TRBJ2-2	-	-	TRBV9
TGCGCCAGCAGTGAGTTGGTGAGGGGGAACTATGGCTACACCTTC	CASSELVRGNYGYTF	TRBJ1-2	-	-	TRBV10-2
TGTGCCAGCAGTGAAGGGAGCCAGCCCTACACAGATACGCAGTATTTT	CASSEGSQPYTDTQYF	TRBJ2-3	-	-	TRBV6-1
TGTGCCAGCAGCTCCACAGGTTTTAGGCTCCCTGGAGCTTTCTTT	CASSSTGFRLPGAFF	TRBJ1-1	-	few	TRBV7-2
TGTGCCAGTAGTATTACCGGGACAGGGGGCCGCCTGAACTCTGGAAACACCATATATTTT	CASSITGTGGRLNSGNTIYF	TRBJ1-3	TRBD1	-	TRBV19
TGTGCCAGCAGCCCACCTCCGGGACGGACGGCCCTTGGCTACACCTTC	CASSPPPGRTALGYTF	TRBJ1-2	-	-	TRBV3-1/TRBV3-2
TGTGCCAGCAGTGAGTCGGGACAGGGGCGCGCTGAAGCTTTCTTT	CASSESGQGRAEAFF	TRBJ1-1	TRBD1	-	TRBV2
TGTGCCAGCAGCCCAACCGGGACACCTGGCTACACCTTC	CASSPTGTPGYTF	TRBJ1-2	-	-	TRBV7-9
TGTGCCAGCTCACCTGAAAACACTGAAGCTTTCTTT	CASSPENTEAFF	TRBJ1-1	-	-	TRBV18
TGTGCCAGCAGCCCCTCCTTCCAGTCAGGGGGCGGGAGCTATGGCTACACCTTC	CASSPSFQSGGGSYGYTF	TRBJ1-2	TRBD1	-	TRBV4-2
TGTGCCAGCAGTTACTCCCGGACAGGTTGGAATTCACCCCTCCACTTT	CASSYSRTGWNSPLHF	TRBJ1-6	TRBD1	once	TRBV6-5
TGTGCCAGCAGTGATGGACTGACTAGCGGCAATCAGCCCCAGCATTTT	CASSDGLTSGNQPQHF	TRBJ1-5	-	-	TRBV2
TGTGCCAGCAGCCAAGGGGAGGGGGGGCCATATTCGCCAGAGACCCAGTACTTC	CASSQGEGGPYSPETQYF	TRBJ2-5	-	-	TRBV4-2
TGTGCCAGCAGTTACCTTCCGAACACTGAAGCTTTCTTT	CASSYLPNTEAFF	TRBJ1-1	-	-	TRBV6-2/TRBV6-3
TGCAGCGTTGGGGACAGGGACGAAAAACTGTTTTTT	CSVGDRDEKLFF	TRBJ1-4	TRBD1	-	TRBV29-1
TGCGCCAGCAGCCGGTCAGGGGGCCTGACTGCTGAAAAACTGTTTTTT	CASSRSGGLTAEKLFF	TRBJ1-4	TRBD1	-	TRBV4-3
TGTGCCAGCAGCTCGAGGTTGGGGGGGCAGTCCTACGAGCAGTACTTC	CASSSRLGGQSYEQYF	TRBJ2-7	-	-	TRBV11-2
TGTGCCTGGAGTCGGGTTGAGGGGGAAGGTACGGACACTGAAGCTTTCTTT	CAWSRVEGEGTDTEAFF	TRBJ1-1	-	-	TRBV30
TGTGCCAGTAGTTTACACAGCGATCAGCCCCAGCATTTT	CASSLHSDQPQHF	TRBJ1-5	-	-	TRBV19
TGTGCCACCTACTCCGGAGAGACCCAGTACTTC	CATYSGETQYF	TRBJ2-5	-	-	TRBV27
TGTGCCAGCAGCTTAGTTGGGACCATTATCAATGAGCAGTTCTTC	CASSLVGTIINEQFF	TRBJ2-1	-	-	TRBV7-9